This T cell receptor beta chain was recorded in a study of T cell responses to AZD1222 COVID-19 vaccine. Findings of the study overall: Distributed over spike, vaccine-associated CD4 TCRs predominated at 160-218 and 743-854. Clonal diversity was possibly underestimated; the donors were predominantly white British and more often female. Vaccination with two AZD1222 doses was followed by a rise in Spike-specific TCR breadth and depth. No day 14 peak samples; only post-peak repertoires were characterized.

TCRdb keeps only in-frame clones here, not all; method: immunoSEQ multiplex PCR. This table holds 88,000 or so clones, around nine tenths found once. As regards this clone: Its matching antigen is unknown.

V lost 3 bases and J lost 8, with 17 bases in between. CDR1 is SGDLS, CDR2 YYNGEE, per germline. The CDR3 is 15 amino acids. Specimen: peripheral blood, collected 28 days after the second AZD1222 dose. The chain uses TRBV9 and TRBJ1-4; weak D call: TRBD1 (5 bases). The receptor was isolated from an adult who received the AZD1222 COVID-19 vaccine. CDR3 region: CASSEGPGAGEKLFF. DNA of the CDR3: TGTGCCAGCAGCGAGGGCCCCGGGGCGGGCGAAAAACTGTTTTTT.